This TCR beta chain was found in a study of T cell changes during pregnancy in multiple sclerosis. Germline CDR1 and CDR2: KGHSH and LQKENI. J gave up 5 bases and V 3 bases, and 12 bases lay outside the gene matches. CDR3 size: 16 residues. Profiled with immunoSEQ multiplex PCR; TCRdb holds only in-frame clones, not every one. The sample holds over 100,000 clones, roughly 90% seen once. V is TRBV18 and J is TRBJ2-7; 8 bases are shared with TRBD1. The sample consisted of peripheral blood, taken in the third trimester of pregnancy. This clonotype was obtained from a female donor with multiple sclerosis, enrolled in a pregnancy study. The CDR3 loop reads CASSPLGQGIEDEQYF. The DNA for the CDR3 is TGTGCCAGCTCACCCCTCGGACAGGGCATTGAGGACGAGCAGTACTTC.